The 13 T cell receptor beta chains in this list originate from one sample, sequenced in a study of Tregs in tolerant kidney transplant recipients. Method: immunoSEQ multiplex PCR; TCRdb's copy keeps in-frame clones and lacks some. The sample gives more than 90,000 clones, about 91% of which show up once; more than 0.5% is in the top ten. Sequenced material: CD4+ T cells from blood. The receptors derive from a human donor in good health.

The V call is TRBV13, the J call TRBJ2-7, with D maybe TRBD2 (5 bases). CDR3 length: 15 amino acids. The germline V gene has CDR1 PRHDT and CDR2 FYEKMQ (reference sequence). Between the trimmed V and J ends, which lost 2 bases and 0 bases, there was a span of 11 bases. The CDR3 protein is CASSLYGVSSYEQYF. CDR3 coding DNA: TGTGCCAGCAGCTTATACGGGGTGTCCTCCTACGAGCAGTACTTC. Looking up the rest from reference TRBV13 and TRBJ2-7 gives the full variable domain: AAGVIQSPRHLIKEKRETATLKCYPIPRHDTVYWYQQGPGQDPQFLISFYEKMQSDKGSIPDRFSAQQFSDYHSELNMSSLELGDSALYFCASSLYGVSSYEQYFGPGTRLTVT.

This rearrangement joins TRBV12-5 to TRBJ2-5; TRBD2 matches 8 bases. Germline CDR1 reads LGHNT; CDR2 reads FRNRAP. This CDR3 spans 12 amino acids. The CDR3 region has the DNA TGTGCAACGGATAGCGGGGAAGAGACCCAGTACTTC. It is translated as CATDSGEETQYF.

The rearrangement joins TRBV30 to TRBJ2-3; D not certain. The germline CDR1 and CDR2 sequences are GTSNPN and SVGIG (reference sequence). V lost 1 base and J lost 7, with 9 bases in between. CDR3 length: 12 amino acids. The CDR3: CAWSASLYTQYF. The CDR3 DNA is TGTGCCTGGAGTGCATCACTTTATACGCAGTATTTT.

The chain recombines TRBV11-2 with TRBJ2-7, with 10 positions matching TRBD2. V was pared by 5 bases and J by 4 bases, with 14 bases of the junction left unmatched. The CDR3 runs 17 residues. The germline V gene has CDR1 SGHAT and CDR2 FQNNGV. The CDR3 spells CASSPRGSSGRLYEQYF. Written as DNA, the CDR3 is TGTGCCAGCAGCCCGCGGGGGTCTAGCGGGAGACTATACGAGCAGTACTTC.

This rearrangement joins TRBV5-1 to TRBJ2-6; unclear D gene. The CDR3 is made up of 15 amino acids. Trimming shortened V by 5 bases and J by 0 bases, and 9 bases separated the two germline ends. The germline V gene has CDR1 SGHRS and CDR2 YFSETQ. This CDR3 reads CASRLSISGANVLTF. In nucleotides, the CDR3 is TGCGCCAGCAGACTGAGCATCTCTGGGGCCAACGTCCTGACTTTC.

Here the CDR3 reads CASSERRGIYGYTF. In nucleotides, the CDR3 is TGTGCCAGCAGTGAAAGGAGAGGGATTTATGGCTACACCTTC. The chain links TRBV6-1 to TRBJ1-2, with D unclear. CDR3 length equals 14 residues. Trimming shortened V by 2 bases and J by 5 bases, and 12 bases separated the two germline ends. From germline, CDR1 is MNHNS and CDR2 SASEGT.

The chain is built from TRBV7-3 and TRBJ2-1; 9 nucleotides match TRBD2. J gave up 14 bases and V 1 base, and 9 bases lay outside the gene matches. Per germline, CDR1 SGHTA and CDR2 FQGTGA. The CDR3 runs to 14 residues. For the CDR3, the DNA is TGTGCCAGCAGCTTAATACCTGGCGGGGGGGCCAAGTTCTTC. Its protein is CASSLIPGGGAKFF.

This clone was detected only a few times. The CDR3 reads CASSRIWVPLGSGANVLTF. CDR3 coding DNA: TGTGCCAGCAGTCGGATATGGGTACCCCTCGGCTCTGGGGCCAACGTCCTGACTTTC. V gene TRBV27 combines with J gene TRBJ2-6; D not resolved. This CDR3 is built from 19 residues. Germline assignment: CDR1 MNHEY and CDR2 SMNVEV (reference sequence). Trimming pared 5 bases from V and 0 bases from J, leaving 20 bases between.

CDR3: CASGSLGTDTQYF. The CDR3 region has the DNA TGTGCCAGTGGCTCACTAGGCACAGATACGCAGTATTTT. The chain carries TRBV19 and TRBJ2-3; a weak D match, TRBD2 (5 bases). Trimming left V 8 bases short and J 1 base short, with 10 bases between. The length of the CDR3 is 13 residues. The germline V gene encodes CDR1 LNHDA and CDR2 SQIVND (reference sequence).

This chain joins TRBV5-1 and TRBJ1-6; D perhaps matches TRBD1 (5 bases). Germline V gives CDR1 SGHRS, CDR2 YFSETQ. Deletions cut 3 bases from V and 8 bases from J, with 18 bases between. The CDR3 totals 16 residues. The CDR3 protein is CASSSGPGPRDSPLHF. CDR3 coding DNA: TGCGCCAGCAGCTCGGGACCCGGGCCGAGGGATTCACCCCTCCACTTT.

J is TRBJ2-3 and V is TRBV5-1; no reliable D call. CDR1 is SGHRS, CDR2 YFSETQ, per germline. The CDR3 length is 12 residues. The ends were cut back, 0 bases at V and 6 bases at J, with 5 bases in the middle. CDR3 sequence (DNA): TGCGCCAGCAGCTTGGAGGTGGATACGCAGTATTTT. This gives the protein CASSLEVDTQYF. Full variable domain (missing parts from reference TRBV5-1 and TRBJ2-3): KAGVTQTPRYLIKTRGQQVTLSCSPISGHRSVSWYQQTPGQGLQFLFEYFSETQRNKGNFPGRFSGRQFSNSRSEMNVSTLELGDSALYLCASSLEVDTQYFGPGTRLTVL.

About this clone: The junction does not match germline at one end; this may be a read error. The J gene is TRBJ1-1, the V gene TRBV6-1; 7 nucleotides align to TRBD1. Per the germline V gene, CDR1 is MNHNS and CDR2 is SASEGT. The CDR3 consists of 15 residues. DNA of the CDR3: TGTGCCGGCAGGGGGTCCCCCAGGAGGAACACTGAAGCTTTCTTT. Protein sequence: CAGRGSPRRNTEAFF.

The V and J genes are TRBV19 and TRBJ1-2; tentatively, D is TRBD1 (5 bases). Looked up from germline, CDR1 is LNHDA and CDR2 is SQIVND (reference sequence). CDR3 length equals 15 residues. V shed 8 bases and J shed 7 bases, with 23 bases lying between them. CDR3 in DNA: TGTGCCAGTCTCCCCCAGGGTTTGGGTCACGGTGGCTACACCTTC. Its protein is CASLPQGLGHGGYTF.